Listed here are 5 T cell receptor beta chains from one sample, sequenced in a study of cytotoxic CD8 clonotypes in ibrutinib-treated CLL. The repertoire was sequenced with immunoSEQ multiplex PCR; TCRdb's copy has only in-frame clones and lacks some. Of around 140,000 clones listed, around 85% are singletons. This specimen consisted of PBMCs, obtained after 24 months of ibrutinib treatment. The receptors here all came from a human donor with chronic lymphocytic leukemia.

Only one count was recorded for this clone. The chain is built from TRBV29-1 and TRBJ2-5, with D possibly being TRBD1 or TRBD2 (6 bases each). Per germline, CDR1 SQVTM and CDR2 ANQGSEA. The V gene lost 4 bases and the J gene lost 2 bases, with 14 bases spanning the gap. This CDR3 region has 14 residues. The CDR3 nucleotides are TGCAGCGTTGCCATGGGGGGCGGACAAGAGACCCAGTACTTC. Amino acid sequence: CSVAMGGGQETQYF.

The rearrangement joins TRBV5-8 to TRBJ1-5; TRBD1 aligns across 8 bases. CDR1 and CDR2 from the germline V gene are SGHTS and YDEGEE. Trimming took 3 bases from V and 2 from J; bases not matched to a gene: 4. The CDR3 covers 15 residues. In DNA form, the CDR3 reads TGTGCCAGCAGCTATGGGACAGGTCGCAATCAGCCCCAGCATTTT. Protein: CASSYGTGRNQPQHF.

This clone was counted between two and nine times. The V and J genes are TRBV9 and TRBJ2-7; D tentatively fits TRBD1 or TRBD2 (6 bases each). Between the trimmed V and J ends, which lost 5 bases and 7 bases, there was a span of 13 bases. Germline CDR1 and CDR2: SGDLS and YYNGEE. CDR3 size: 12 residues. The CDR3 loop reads CASSRGGREQYF. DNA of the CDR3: TGTGCCAGCAGTCGAGGGGGGCGAGAGCAGTACTTC.

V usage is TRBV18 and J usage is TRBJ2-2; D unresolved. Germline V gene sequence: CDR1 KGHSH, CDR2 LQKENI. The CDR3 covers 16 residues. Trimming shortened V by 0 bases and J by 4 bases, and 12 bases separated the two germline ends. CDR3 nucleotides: TGTGCCAGCTCACCACCGGGAAGGAGTGGCACCGGGGAGCTGTTTTTT. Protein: CASSPPGRSGTGELFF.

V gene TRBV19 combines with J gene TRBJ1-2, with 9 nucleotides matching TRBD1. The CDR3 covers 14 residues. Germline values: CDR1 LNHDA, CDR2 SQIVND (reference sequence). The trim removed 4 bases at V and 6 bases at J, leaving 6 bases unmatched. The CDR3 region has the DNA TGTGCCAGTAGTACTCCAGGACAGGGGAATGGCTACACCTTC. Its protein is CASSTPGQGNGYTF.